These 8 T cell receptor beta chains share one sample of origin, sequenced in a study of blood T cell repertoires in COVID-19. Sequencing was performed with immunoSEQ multiplex PCR; in TCRdb, only in-frame clones are kept and a portion is missing. This sample has hundreds of thousands of clones; roughly 86% occur once, and the top ten carry roughly 2.9%. Sequenced material: PBMCs or T cells enriched from blood (not recorded which). The receptors stem from a woman aged 50 to 60 who had been exposed to COVID-19.

V and J are TRBV4-1 and TRBJ2-3; the match to TRBD2 covers 7 bases. This CDR3 comprises 15 residues. Germline lookup yields CDR1 MGHRA and CDR2 YSYEKL. V shed 4 bases and J 0 bases; nucleotides not matched to a gene: 4. The CDR3 DNA sequence: TGCGCCAGCAGCCCCGCGGGACTAAGCACAGATACGCAGTATTTT. It translates to CASSPAGLSTDTQYF.

The genes are TRBV5-4 and TRBJ2-1, with 14 nucleotides matching TRBD2. The CDR3 is 16 residues long. V lost 4 bases to trimming and J lost 9 bases; unmatched junction nucleotides: 9. Germline CDR1 is SGHNT and CDR2 is YYREEE (reference sequence). The CDR3 region is CASSGTGTSGGGEQFF. The CDR3 coding sequence is TGTGCCAGCAGCGGCACCGGGACTAGCGGGGGTGGTGAGCAGTTCTTC.

The chain has TRBV5-1 and TRBJ2-3, with 9 bases that match TRBD1. Germline CDR1 and CDR2: SGHRS and YFSETQ. The CDR3 length is 16 residues. The V gene end was trimmed by 0 bases and the J gene end by 5 bases; junction bases not matched to a gene: 7. CDR3 sequence: CASSLGRDRARDTQYF. In DNA, the CDR3 is TGCGCCAGCAGCTTGGGGCGGGACAGGGCCAGAGATACGCAGTATTTT.

The chain uses TRBV28 and TRBJ1-2, with TRBD1 matching over 7 bases. Germline lookup yields CDR1 MDHEN and CDR2 SYDVKM. V lost 4 bases, J lost 2 bases, and 10 bases stayed unmatched. This CDR3 region has 16 residues. The CDR3 region has the DNA TGTGCCAGCAGTTCAGTGTCGGCCAGGGGGAACTATGGCTACACCTTC. It encodes CASSSVSARGNYGYTF.

V is TRBV7-5 and J is TRBJ1-1; TRBD1, the D gene given by the table, was not confirmed from the DNA. TRBV7-5 is a pseudogene locus. The CDR3 spans 14 residues. CDR3 coding DNA: TGTGCCAGAAGCCCACCAGACAGATGGACTGAAGCTTTCTTT. Encoded protein: CARSPPDRWTEAFF.

The count of this clone is one. The V and J genes are TRBV2 and TRBJ1-2; possibly TRBD1 for D (5 bases). Trimming stripped 10 bases from V and 4 bases from J, with 10 bases between. Germline V CDR1 and CDR2: SNHLY, FYNNEI. The CDR3 consists of 11 residues. The CDR3, as DNA: TGTGCCAACCGGGACTCCTATGGCTACACCTTC. As protein: CANRDSYGYTF.

This clone has only one observation. V usage is TRBV6-5 and J usage is TRBJ2-5; D ambiguous. The germline V gene has CDR1 MNHEY and CDR2 SVGAGI. This CDR3 has 13 residues. Trimming cost V 0 bases and J 7 bases, with 9 bases left between them. Here the CDR3 DNA reads TGTGCCAGCAGTTACTCGTTTTCGGGGACCCAGTACTTC. Encoded protein: CASSYSFSGTQYF.

This chain connects TRBV5-5 to TRBJ1-2, with 9 bases aligning to TRBD1. V lost 1 base to trimming and J lost 2 bases; unmatched junction nucleotides: 3. The germline V gene encodes CDR1 SGHKS and CDR2 YYEKEE (reference sequence). The CDR3 extends over 15 amino acids. CDR3 sequence (DNA): TGTGCCAGCAGCTTGCCCGGGACAGGGAACTATGGCTACACCTTC. This translates into CASSLPGTGNYGYTF.